A single sample is the source of the 32 T cell receptor beta chains below, sequenced in a study of cytomegalovirus exposure and HLA in healthy donors. PCR employed 60 Vbeta and 13 Jbeta primers. TCRdb's copy holds only in-frame clones and misses some; the assay was immunoSEQ multiplex PCR. In the table there are 120,000 or so clones, 80% of which are singletons. Sequencing was performed on PBMCs. All receptors derive from a man between 50 and 59 years old in good health and CMV-seronegative.

J is TRBJ2-1 and V is TRBV6-5; D perhaps matches TRBD2 (5 bases). CDR1 MNHEY and CDR2 SVGAGI come from the germline V gene. This CDR3 has 15 amino acids. The V end was cut by 2 bases, the J end by 0 bases, with 8 bases between. The CDR3, as DNA: TGTGCCAGCAGTTACGAGGGTACCTCCTACAATGAGCAGTTCTTC. Residues: CASSYEGTSYNEQFF.

V usage is TRBV6-1 and J usage is TRBJ2-3, with a weak D call TRBD2 (6 bases). The CDR3 loop spans 14 amino acids. V dropped 7 bases and J dropped 3 bases, with 14 bases sitting between them. The germline gives CDR1 MNHNS, CDR2 SASEGT. The DNA of the CDR3 is TGTGCCAGCAATTGGTACGGGAGTACAGATACGCAGTATTTT. Residues: CASNWYGSTDTQYF.

This chain joins TRBV7-2 and TRBJ2-1; 14 bases map to TRBD2. CDR1 SGHTA and CDR2 FQGNSA come from the germline V gene. The CDR3 has 17 amino acids. V was clipped by 5 bases and J by 4 bases; unmatched bases: 7. CDR3 region: CASSIRLAGGRYNEQFF. In DNA, the CDR3 is TGTGCCAGCAGCATCCGACTAGCGGGAGGGCGATACAATGAGCAGTTCTTC.

V is TRBV6-1 and J is TRBJ2-3; D remains ambiguous. In germline, CDR1 is MNHNS, CDR2 SASEGT. The length of the CDR3 is 12 residues. V dropped 3 bases and J dropped 7 bases, with 8 bases sitting between them. The CDR3 is CASSEAVNTQYF. The CDR3 bases are TGTGCCAGCAGTGAGGCGGTGAATACGCAGTATTTT.

There are a few counts of this clone. The chain has TRBV6-5 and TRBJ1-4; the match to TRBD1 covers 7 bases. The germline CDR1 and CDR2 sequences are MNHEY and SVGAGI. CDR3 size: 15 residues. The V gene end was trimmed by 10 bases and the J gene end by 0 bases; junction bases not matched to a gene: 8. DNA of the CDR3: TGTGCCACTGCGACAGGGTATGCAACTAATGAAAAACTGTTTTTT. Translated: CATATGYATNEKLFF.

This clone occurred a few times. J is TRBJ2-3 and V is TRBV28; 9 bases agree with TRBD2. Per the germline V gene, CDR1 is MDHEN and CDR2 is SYDVKM. CDR3 length equals 16 residues. The V and J ends lost 3 bases and 3 bases, in that order; junction bases with no gene match: 7. CDR3 loop: CASSFLAGGGTDTQYF. As DNA, the CDR3 is TGTGCCAGCAGTTTTCTGGCGGGAGGGGGAACAGATACGCAGTATTTT.

The chain recombines TRBV9 with TRBJ2-7; 12 positions agree with TRBD2. Germline CDR1 and CDR2: SGDLS and YYNGEE. The V and J ends lost 3 bases and 0 bases, in that order; junction bases with no gene match: 4. This CDR3 contains 16 residues. The CDR3 loop reads CASSGTSGDSSYEQYF. CDR3 coding DNA: TGTGCCAGCAGCGGGACTAGCGGGGATAGCTCCTACGAGCAGTACTTC.

The chain couples TRBV19 to TRBJ1-1; TRBD1 might be the D (5 bases). V shed 3 bases and J shed 1 base, with 15 bases lying between them. Germline V gene lookup returns CDR1 LNHDA and CDR2 SQIVND (reference sequence). The CDR3 runs to 16 residues. The CDR3 sequence is CASSISPLGENTEAFF. In DNA form, the CDR3 reads TGTGCCAGTAGTATCTCCCCCTTAGGGGAGAACACTGAAGCTTTCTTT.

This chain joins TRBV28 and TRBJ1-2; the D gene is possibly TRBD1 (5 bases). With 5 bases removed from V and 8 bases from J, the gap between germline ends came to 21 bases. The CDR3 is 15 residues long. Germline CDR1 is MDHEN and CDR2 is SYDVKM. Here the CDR3 reads CASSLVPGPREGYTF. The CDR3 DNA sequence: TGTGCCAGCAGTCTTGTACCGGGACCACGGGAGGGCTACACCTTC.

The chain links TRBV9 to TRBJ2-3; TRBD2 agrees at 7 bases. This CDR3 region has 15 residues. Losses at the gene ends were 0 bases for V and 0 bases for J; bases not matched to a gene: 1. CDR1 SGDLS and CDR2 YYNGEE come from the germline V gene. The CDR3 is CASSVGGSSTDTQYF. In DNA, the CDR3 is TGTGCCAGCAGCGTAGGCGGGAGTAGCACAGATACGCAGTATTTT.

The chain has TRBV7-9 and TRBJ2-1, with 11 bases that match TRBD2. The CDR3 covers 13 residues. Germline loops: CDR1 SEHNR, CDR2 FQNEAQ (reference sequence). V shed 11 bases and J 9 bases; nucleotides not matched to a gene: 9. CDR3 sequence (DNA): TGTGCCGGGGGACTAGCGGCAGTCAGTGAGCAGTTCTTC. Translation gives CAGGLAAVSEQFF. The entire variable domain, with the rest obtained from reference TRBV7-9 and TRBJ2-1, is as follows: DTGVSQNPRHKITKRGQNVTFRCDPISEHNRLYWYRQTLGQGPEFLTYFQNEAQLEKSRLLSDRFSAERPKGSFSTLEIQRTEQGDSAMYLCAGGLAAVSEQFFGPGTRLTVL.

V gene TRBV7-2 combines with J gene TRBJ2-5, with 16 positions matching TRBD2. The length of the CDR3 is 14 residues. V lost 4 bases, J lost 12 bases, and 5 bases stayed unmatched. The germline CDR1 and CDR2 sequences are SGHTA and FQGNSA. The CDR3 coding sequence is TGTGCCAGCAGCTCGGGACTAGCGGGAGGGAGGGAGTACTTC. Protein product: CASSSGLAGGREYF.

The V and J genes are TRBV28 and TRBJ2-7; 10 nucleotides match TRBD2. V dropped 8 bases and J dropped 5; count of bases not matched to a gene: 12. Germline V gene lookup returns CDR1 MDHEN and CDR2 SYDVKM. The CDR3 contains 15 residues. CDR3 residues: CASYSWGTSVNEQYF. CDR3 DNA: TGTGCCAGCTACTCATGGGGGACTAGCGTCAACGAGCAGTACTTC.

The chain employs TRBV5-4 and TRBJ1-1; D not resolved. Germline CDR1 is SGHNT and CDR2 is YYREEE (reference sequence). The V end was cut by 1 base, the J end by 0 bases, with 4 bases between. This CDR3 comprises 13 residues. Here the CDR3 reads CASSLSLNTEAFF. Written as DNA, the CDR3 is TGTGCCAGCAGCTTGTCATTGAACACTGAAGCTTTCTTT.

The sample holds a few counts of this clone. This rearrangement joins TRBV28 to TRBJ1-1; D is unresolved. In germline, CDR1 is MDHEN, CDR2 SYDVKM. Trimming took 6 bases from V and 8 from J, leaving 7 bases between them. The CDR3 loop spans 10 amino acids. The chain's CDR3 is CASRSIEAFF. In nucleotides, the CDR3 is TGTGCCAGCAGATCTATAGAAGCTTTCTTT.

V usage is TRBV4-2 and J usage is TRBJ1-4, with a weak D call TRBD1 (5 bases). Trimming removed 4 bases at V and 5 bases at J, with 11 bases between. CDR3 size: 14 residues. Looked up from germline, CDR1 is LGHNA and CDR2 is YNFKEQ. The CDR3 loop reads CASSLRKGNEKLFF. The CDR3, as DNA: TGTGCCAGCAGCCTAAGAAAGGGGAATGAAAAACTGTTTTTT.

The J gene is TRBJ1-6, the V gene TRBV4-2; 7 bases are a match to TRBD1. The V segment lost 1 base and the J segment 7 bases; nucleotides outside the gene matches: 7. Germline CDR1 is LGHNA and CDR2 is YNFKEQ. The length of the CDR3 is 16 residues. CDR3 nucleotides: TGTGCCAGCAGCCAAGTGATGGGGACAGCAAATTCACCCCTCCACTTT. Protein sequence: CASSQVMGTANSPLHF.

The chain recombines TRBV29-1 with TRBJ2-7; 12 nucleotides line up with TRBD1. This CDR3 contains 12 residues. CDR1 is SQVTM and CDR2 is ANQGSEA in the germline V gene. The trim removed 4 bases at V and 7 bases at J, leaving 2 bases unmatched. CDR3 region: CSVGDRGREQYF. CDR3 coding DNA: TGCAGCGTTGGGGACAGGGGGCGGGAGCAGTACTTC.

The chain employs TRBV6-5 and TRBJ1-1; D is uncertain. V lost 0 bases and J lost 1, with 9 bases in between. The CDR3 totals 15 residues. The V gene's germline CDR1 is MNHEY and CDR2 SVGAGI. Here the CDR3 DNA reads TGTGCCAGCAGTTACTCCTACTCCGGGAACACTGAAGCTTTCTTT. The encoded protein is CASSYSYSGNTEAFF.

J is TRBJ1-2 and V is TRBV2; 9 nucleotides line up with TRBD1. V was clipped by 0 bases and J by 10 bases; unmatched bases: 6. The germline V gene has CDR1 SNHLY and CDR2 FYNNEI. The CDR3 sequence is 14 residues long. CDR3 sequence (DNA): TGTGCCAGCAGTGAAGCGCTGGGACAGGGAGCCTACACCTTC. Its translation is CASSEALGQGAYTF.

CDR3 in amino acids: CASSRTQNTEAFF. In DNA form, the CDR3 reads TGTGCCAGCAGCCGGACACAGAACACTGAAGCTTTCTTT. This chain joins TRBV14 and TRBJ1-1, with a possible D match to TRBD1 (5 bases). Germline V gene sequence: CDR1 SGHDN, CDR2 FVKESK. V shed 4 bases and J shed 1 base, with 7 bases lying between them. The CDR3 has 13 residues.

The chain carries TRBV7-9 and TRBJ2-2; TRBD2 aligns across 11 bases. The V segment lost 5 bases and the J segment 4 bases; nucleotides outside the gene matches: 3. Germline CDR1 is SEHNR and CDR2 is FQNEAQ (reference sequence). This CDR3 contains 15 residues. The CDR3 DNA is TGTGCCAGCAGCCCGGGGACTAGCGGCACCGGGGAGCTGTTTTTT. The encoded protein is CASSPGTSGTGELFF.

The chain recombines TRBV5-1 with TRBJ2-7, with 8 bases identical to TRBD2. This CDR3 is built from 15 residues. V was pared by 0 bases and J by 6 bases, with 8 bases of the junction left unmatched. Germline loops: CDR1 SGHRS, CDR2 YFSETQ. CDR3 bases: TGCGCCAGCAGCTTGGTCAGCGGGAGCGGTGGCGAGCAGTACTTC. Translation: CASSLVSGSGGEQYF.

The CDR3 is CASSATRTGTEAFF. Written as DNA, the CDR3 is TGTGCCAGCAGTGCCACTCGGACAGGGACTGAAGCTTTCTTT. The chain employs TRBV27 and TRBJ1-1, with 8 bases matching TRBD1. Germline CDR1 reads MNHEY; CDR2 reads SMNVEV (reference sequence). V lost 5 bases, J lost 5 bases, and 7 bases stayed unmatched. CDR3 length equals 14 residues.

V and J are TRBV18 and TRBJ2-5, with D tentatively TRBD1 (5 bases). With 3 bases removed from V and 4 bases from J, the gap between germline ends came to 12 bases. The CDR3 extends over 14 amino acids. Germline assignment: CDR1 KGHSH and CDR2 LQKENI. The DNA of the CDR3 is TGTGCCAGCTCACCTCTTAACCAGGGAGAGACCCAGTACTTC. As protein: CASSPLNQGETQYF.

The V and J genes are TRBV19 and TRBJ2-5; weak D call: TRBD1 (6 bases). The CDR3 has 15 amino acids. Between the trimmed V and J ends, which lost 5 bases and 5 bases, there was a span of 18 bases. CDR1 is LNHDA, CDR2 SQIVND, per germline (reference sequence). The CDR3 region has the DNA TGTGCCAGTAGTCCCAGGGGATTAGGGAGCGAGACCCAGTACTTC. Residues: CASSPRGLGSETQYF.

This chain joins TRBV4-3 and TRBJ2-5, with 13 bases lining up with TRBD2. The J call is doubtful: the DNA matches TRBJ2-7 better. Per the germline V gene, CDR1 is LGHNA and CDR2 is YSLEER. There are 17 residues in the CDR3. CDR3 DNA sequence: TGCGCCAGCAGCCAAGATTGGGGACTAGCGGGGCCCTACGAGCAGTACTTC. Amino acids: CASSQDWGLAGPYEQYF.

The chain has TRBV28 and TRBJ1-1; no clear D. The V gene lost 5 bases and the J gene lost 8 bases, with 9 bases spanning the gap. Germline V CDR1 and CDR2: MDHEN, SYDVKM. The CDR3 spans 11 residues. The chain's CDR3 is CASSVYLEAFF. In DNA form, the CDR3 reads TGTGCCAGCAGTGTTTATCTGGAAGCTTTCTTT.

The chain employs TRBV11-2 and TRBJ2-5, with unresolved D. The germline gives CDR1 SGHAT, CDR2 FQNNGV. V was clipped by 3 bases and J by 5 bases, with 10 bases between them. The CDR3 runs 13 residues. CDR3 amino acids: CASSFNPGETQYF. The CDR3 DNA sequence: TGTGCCAGCAGCTTTAACCCGGGTGAGACCCAGTACTTC.

The chain employs TRBV7-6 and TRBJ2-2; 8 nucleotides match TRBD1. CDR3 length equals 14 residues. Germline values: CDR1 SGHVS, CDR2 FNYEAQ. The V and J ends lost 2 bases and 7 bases, in that order; junction bases with no gene match: 3. As DNA, the CDR3 is TGTGCCAGCAGCTTACAGGGGGCAAGCGGGGAGCTGTTTTTT. Its translation: CASSLQGASGELFF. Filled out from reference TRBV7-6 and TRBJ2-2, the complete variable domain reads GAGVSQSPRYKVTKRGQDVALRCDPISGHVSLYWYRQALGQGPEFLTYFNYEAQQDKSGLPNDRFSAERPEGSISTLTIQRTEQRDSAMYRCASSLQGASGELFFGEGSRLTVL.

V is TRBV9 and J is TRBJ2-1; D possibly corresponds to TRBD2 (5 bases). V was clipped by 4 bases and J by 0 bases, with 11 bases between them. Germline V CDR1 and CDR2: SGDLS, YYNGEE. The CDR3 has 15 residues. The CDR3 sequence is CASSPSGSSYNEQFF. In nucleotides, the CDR3 is TGTGCCAGCAGCCCTAGTGGGAGCTCCTACAATGAGCAGTTCTTC.

This chain uses TRBV6-5 with TRBJ2-2; D is unclear. The V and J ends lost 0 bases and 1 base respectively, with 6 bases between them. The germline V gene encodes CDR1 MNHEY and CDR2 SVGAGI. The length of the CDR3 is 15 residues. CDR3 nucleotide sequence: TGTGCCAGCAGTTACTCTTGGCAGAACACCGGGGAGCTGTTTTTT. Translated, it gives CASSYSWQNTGELFF.